The clone carrying this TCR beta chain occurred once. This specimen belongs to a study of blood T cell repertoires in COVID-19. The CDR3 consists of 17 residues. CDR1 MNHEY and CDR2 SMNVEV come from the germline V gene (reference sequence). V shed 1 base and J shed 0 bases, with 15 bases lying between them. Per the authors' pipeline: The assay estimated nucleated cells by amplifying reference gene primers. Measured with immunoSEQ multiplex PCR; TCRdb has only the in-frame clones, and not every one. The V and J calls and clone size come from that table; D and trimming were worked out from the DNA. The sample lists 250,000 to 300,000 clones; around 90% were seen once.

The V and J genes are TRBV27 and TRBJ1-1; no reliable D call. The sequenced material came from peripheral blood. This receptor was identified in a woman in her forties or fifties who had recovered from COVID-19. As DNA, the CDR3 is TGTGCCAGCAGTTTATATATAGGCAGACATATGAACACTGAAGCTTTCTTT. It yields the protein CASSLYIGRHMNTEAFF.